The rows below give T cell receptor beta chains drawn from one sample of a study of T cell responses to AZD1222 COVID-19 vaccine. TCRdb's table, derived via immunoSEQ multiplex PCR, lists solely in-frame clones and lacks some. The table includes some 80,000 clones, around 89% detected once. This sample comprised peripheral blood, obtained on day 0 of AZD1222 vaccination. The receptors stem from an adult in good health. CDR3s include the opening cysteine and the closing phenylalanine or tryptophan. Each record gives: J gene, V gene, CDR3 protein.

TRBJ2-2,TRBV19,CASLASRNTGELFF
TRBJ1-5,TRBV4-3,CASSQESRERPQYPQHF
TRBJ2-7,TRBV4-2,CASSQRGQGRGEQYF
TRBJ1-1,TRBV30,CAWIRAGEAFF
TRBJ1-5,TRBV30,CAWNGGLGNQPQHF
TRBJ2-1,TRBV3-1/TRBV3-2,CASSQGTQRGGINEQFF
TRBJ2-3,TRBV29-1,CATRGRDTQYF
TRBJ1-3,TRBV5-5,CASSLDASRANTIYF
TRBJ1-1,TRBV14,CASSQSRESEAFF
TRBJ1-4,TRBV5-1,CASSPGQGSRFATNEKLFF
TRBJ2-5,TRBV7-2,CASSWMGAGETQYF
TRBJ1-1,TRBV18,CASSPPNRVNTEAFF
TRBJ2-5,TRBV28,CASSLSGGTATQYF
TRBJ1-4,TRBV27,CASRGQIGEKLFF
TRBJ2-2,TRBV6-1,CASSVGAGGITGELFF
TRBJ2-1,TRBV28,CASSLLYNEQFF
TRBJ1-3,TRBV28,CASSFDFRFSGNTIYF
TRBJ2-3,TRBV2,CAPGDYPSTDTQYF
TRBJ1-1,TRBV27,CASSLYSGGDTEAFF
TRBJ2-1,TRBV11-2,CASSLGLAGGQSEQFF
TRBJ1-1,TRBV4-3,CASSHFTEYPTEAFF
TRBJ1-1,TRBV6-5,CASSFSPQYGEAFF
TRBJ1-4,TRBV11-2,CASSLGPGINEKLFF
TRBJ2-2,TRBV27,CASSRQGVSTGELFF
TRBJ1-2,TRBV20-1,CSAEESRGYTF
TRBJ2-1,TRBV6-5,CASRTFADFQGEQFF
TRBJ1-5,TRBV29-1,CSVGGQANQPQHF
TRBJ1-1,TRBV19,CASTLHSRNTEAFF
TRBJ1-5,TRBV19,CASRVPGTGAFQGNQPQHF
TRBJ2-3,TRBV3-1/TRBV3-2,CASSQDRFGTSGGDTQYF
TRBJ1-2,TRBV11-2,CASTILGGLNYGYTF
TRBJ1-3,TRBV4-3,CASSPQDRVFGGNTIYF
TRBJ2-1,TRBV4-3,CASSQQGGSYNEQFF
TRBJ2-1,TRBV6-4,CASSDSLAEQFF
TRBJ1-1,TRBV7-2,CASSSGTGGAGTEAFF
TRBJ1-1,TRBV6-5,CASTRTGGRGEAFF
TRBJ2-7,TRBV15,CATSRVGRTGGYEQYF
TRBJ2-2,TRBV7-9,CASSFSVSGELFF
TRBJ1-2,TRBV5-5,CASSLSAGGYYGYTF
TRBJ2-7,TRBV28,CASSLGTGDHEQYF
TRBJ1-1,TRBV7-8,CASSPRVSTEAFF
TRBJ1-4,TRBV19,CASSVGVSNEKLFF
TRBJ2-1,TRBV7-3,CASSSYSSSYNEQFF
TRBJ2-7,TRBV27,CASSLAGRVAYEQYF
TRBJ1-4,TRBV6-6,CASSPSGTGKVFGTNEKLFF
TRBJ2-5,TRBV5-1,CASSLGMGETQYF
TRBJ2-5,TRBV11-2,CASSPSGGGETQYF
TRBJ1-2,TRBV28,CASSFGTGPYGYTF
TRBJ1-2,TRBV9,CASSVGTYGYTF
TRBJ1-4,TRBV19,CASSATLWTVTTNEKLFF
TRBJ2-3,TRBV4-3,CASSQEPGRDTQYF
TRBJ1-5,TRBV7-8,CASSLASRGPGQPQHF
TRBJ2-5,TRBV30,CAWSFGDRGKETQYF